These 20 T cell receptor beta chains were sequenced from one sample in a study of blood T cell repertoires in COVID-19 (dated by TCRdb to 2018 to 2021). Libraries were made using the immunoSEQ multiplex PCR assay. The table comes from immuneACCESS by way of TCRdb, which keeps in-frame sequences with V and J called. Part of the clones is missing from these tables; in studies checked, under half for an unresolved V gene and the rest for unknown reasons. The sample table shows more than 200,000 clones, and around nine tenths are seen once. In total, the top ten clones hold 1.5% to 2% of the sample. Sequenced sample: PBMCs or T cells enriched from blood (not recorded which). These receptor sequences come from a woman aged 45-60 years who had recovered from COVID-19.

This rearrangement joins TRBV5-1 to TRBJ1-2; D might be TRBD1 (5 bases). The germline V gene has CDR1 SGHRS and CDR2 YFSETQ. This CDR3 is built from 13 residues. The germline V and J ends were trimmed by 0 bases and 8 bases, with 11 bases remaining between them. The CDR3 DNA sequence: TGCGCCAGCAGCTTGGGACAGATTGTGGGCTACACCTTC. It is translated as CASSLGQIVGYTF.

CDR3 nucleotides: TGTGCCAGCAGCACTGAGACAGGGGCCTATGGCTACACCTTC. It yields the protein CASSTETGAYGYTF. This sequence joins TRBV2 and TRBJ1-2; TRBD1 matches 8 bases. The CDR3 sequence is 14 residues long. Germline CDR1 SNHLY, CDR2 FYNNEI. V dropped 6 bases and J dropped 4; count of bases not matched to a gene: 7.

The chain has TRBV6-5 and TRBJ2-3; D remains ambiguous. This CDR3 region has 14 residues. Trimming removed 0 bases at V and 2 bases at J, with 6 bases between. Per germline, CDR1 MNHEY and CDR2 SVGAGI. The CDR3 here is CASSYSRYTDTQYF. As DNA, the CDR3 is TGTGCCAGCAGTTACTCGCGGTACACAGATACGCAGTATTTT.

The J gene is TRBJ2-2, the V gene TRBV30; 11 nucleotides agree with TRBD2. In germline, CDR1 is GTSNPN, CDR2 SVGIG (reference sequence). Losses at the gene ends were 4 bases for V and 9 bases for J; bases not matched to a gene: 10. This CDR3 contains 15 residues. Here the CDR3 reads CAWITSGRVSRELFF. CDR3 sequence (DNA): TGTGCCTGGATCACTAGCGGGAGAGTTAGCAGGGAGCTGTTTTTT.

This chain connects TRBV29-1 to TRBJ2-1; possible D gene TRBD2, 7 bases. Looked up from germline, CDR1 is SQVTM and CDR2 is ANQGSEA. CDR3 length equals 12 residues. V was pared by 8 bases and J by 7 bases, with 15 bases between. As DNA, the CDR3 is TGCAGCATTTCGCGGGGGCAGAATGAGCAGTTCTTC. Amino acid sequence: CSISRGQNEQFF.

The chain has TRBV15 and TRBJ1-5; TRBD1 matches at 8 bases. The J segment lost 2 bases and the V segment lost 8 bases, leaving 26 bases of the junction unmatched. Germline V gene sequence: CDR1 LNHNV, CDR2 YYDKDF (reference sequence). The CDR3 covers 21 residues. The CDR3 region is CATGGGQSGQGSARGNQPQHF. CDR3 nucleotide sequence: TGTGCCACCGGGGGGGGGCAATCTGGACAGGGTAGTGCGCGTGGCAATCAGCCCCAGCATTTT.

V gene TRBV7-6 combines with J gene TRBJ2-5; no clear D gene. The length of the CDR3 is 13 residues. Germline CDR1 and CDR2: SGHVS and FNYEAQ. V lost 5 bases to trimming and J lost 8 bases, with 15 bases between them. Here the CDR3 reads CASSEPIKRTQYF. The DNA of the CDR3 is TGTGCCAGCAGCGAGCCAATCAAGAGAACCCAGTACTTC. Looking up the rest from reference TRBV7-6 and TRBJ2-5 gives the full variable domain: GAGVSQSPRYKVTKRGQDVALRCDPISGHVSLYWYRQALGQGPEFLTYFNYEAQQDKSGLPNDRFSAERPEGSISTLTIQRTEQRDSAMYRCASSEPIKRTQYFGPGTRLLVL.

This clone has just one count. V is TRBV15 and J is TRBJ2-7; TRBD1 aligns across 8 bases. Germline V gene data show CDR1 as LNHNV and CDR2 as YYDKDF (reference sequence). V was clipped by 3 bases and J by 4 bases; unmatched bases: 8. CDR3 length equals 15 residues. This CDR3 reads CATSRERQGAYEQYF. In nucleotides, the CDR3 is TGTGCCACCAGCAGGGAGAGGCAGGGGGCATACGAGCAGTACTTC.

The V and J genes are TRBV27 and TRBJ2-7; the D gene is possibly TRBD2 (5 bases). CDR3 length: 15 amino acids. Trimming took off 3 bases at V and 7 bases at J, with 19 bases between the two ends. Germline CDR1 and CDR2: MNHEY and SMNVEV (reference sequence). Here the CDR3 reads CASSFMNHPDLEQYF. The CDR3 DNA sequence: TGTGCCAGCAGTTTTATGAACCACCCGGACTTGGAGCAGTACTTC.

The rearrangement uses TRBV30 and TRBJ2-2; TRBD1 matches at 9 bases. J gave up 5 bases and V 2 bases, and 15 bases lay outside the gene matches. CDR1 is GTSNPN, CDR2 SVGIG, per germline (reference sequence). The CDR3 spans 18 residues. Here the CDR3 reads CAWSFVWDWTGETGELFF. The CDR3, as DNA: TGTGCCTGGAGTTTTGTCTGGGACTGGACAGGGGAAACCGGGGAGCTGTTTTTT.

The chain joins TRBV20-1 to TRBJ2-3, with a tentative D call TRBD2 (5 bases). Trimming cost V 3 bases and J 2 bases, with 15 bases left between them. The CDR3 covers 15 residues. CDR1 DFQATT and CDR2 SNEGSKA come from the germline V gene (reference sequence). Here the CDR3 reads CSASHGPGNTDTQYF. The CDR3 region has the DNA TGCAGTGCTAGTCATGGCCCCGGGAACACAGATACGCAGTATTTT.

V usage is TRBV5-1 and J usage is TRBJ1-2; TRBD1 aligns across 8 bases. With V trimmed by 4 bases and J by 3 bases, 5 bases remained unmatched. The CDR3 contains 14 residues. Looked up from germline, CDR1 is SGHRS and CDR2 is YFSETQ. The CDR3 here is CASSRQGPDYGYTF. The DNA of the CDR3 is TGCGCCAGCAGCAGACAGGGGCCGGACTATGGCTACACCTTC.

This clone showed up just a few times. V usage is TRBV7-9 and J usage is TRBJ2-3; the match to TRBD1 covers 9 bases. The CDR3 spans 17 residues. V lost 1 base and J lost 1; bases outside the gene matches: 6. The germline gives CDR1 SEHNR, CDR2 FQNEAQ (reference sequence). The CDR3, as DNA: TGTGCCAGCAGCTTAGGGTCGAGGACAGGGGGCACAGATACGCAGTATTTT. Translating it yields CASSLGSRTGGTDTQYF.

The chain employs TRBV28 and TRBJ1-5; 12 bases fit TRBD1. The CDR3 loop spans 18 amino acids. CDR1 and CDR2 from the germline V gene are MDHEN and SYDVKM. Trimming at V came to 5 bases and at J to 0 bases, leaving 8 bases not matched to a gene. This chain's CDR3 is CASSDPGTGGYSNQPQHF. The CDR3 DNA reads as TGTGCCAGCAGTGATCCCGGGACAGGGGGCTATAGCAATCAGCCCCAGCATTTT.

The V call is TRBV30, the J call TRBJ1-5; 7 bases are a match to TRBD1. This CDR3 has 16 residues. Germline V lookup: CDR1 GTSNPN, CDR2 SVGIG (reference sequence). The V gene end was trimmed by 0 bases and the J gene end by 1 base; junction bases not matched to a gene: 6. The CDR3 nucleotides are TGTGCCTGGAGTGTAAAGGGGGCCAGAAGCAATCAGCCCCAGCATTTT. Translating gives CAWSVKGARSNQPQHF. The complete variable domain, with remaining parts taken from reference TRBV30 and TRBJ1-5, reads SQTIHQWPATLVQPVGSPLSLECTVEGTSNPNLYWYRQAAGRGLQLLFYSVGIGQISSEVPQNLSASRPQDRQFILSSKKLLLSDSGFYLCAWSVKGARSNQPQHFGDGTRLSIL.

J is TRBJ1-4 and V is TRBV30, with TRBD1 identical over 8 bases. Germline lookup yields CDR1 GTSNPN and CDR2 SVGIG (reference sequence). This CDR3 has 16 amino acids. Trimming cost V 2 bases and J 5 bases; bases outside gene matches: 10. The CDR3 region has the DNA TGTGCCTGGAGTACGCGCCGGACAGGGAGGAATGAAAAACTGTTTTTT. Protein sequence: CAWSTRRTGRNEKLFF.

This sequence joins TRBV9 and TRBJ1-1; D call uncertain. CDR3 length equals 16 residues. The germline V gene encodes CDR1 SGDLS and CDR2 YYNGEE. The germline V and J ends were trimmed by 1 base and 4 bases, with 17 bases remaining between them. The CDR3 DNA is TGTGCCAGCAGCGTAATCCCCGGGGATCGGGCCACTGAAGCTTTCTTT. Its protein product is CASSVIPGDRATEAFF.

This chain joins TRBV5-4 and TRBJ1-4; a possible D gene is TRBD1 (5 bases). Germline CDR1 SGHNT, CDR2 YYREEE (reference sequence). Trimming pared 4 bases from V and 5 bases from J, leaving 15 bases between. This CDR3 contains 15 residues. CDR3 DNA: TGTGCCAGCAGCCTGACGGGGGGATTAAATGAAAAACTGTTTTTT. Residues: CASSLTGGLNEKLFF.

The gene calls are TRBV30 and TRBJ2-1; weak D call: TRBD1 (6 bases). Germline lookup yields CDR1 GTSNPN and CDR2 SVGIG (reference sequence). The CDR3 has 13 residues. The ends were cut back, 0 bases at V and 5 bases at J, with 8 bases in the middle. The CDR3 bases are TGTGCCTGGAGTGTATACAGGGACAATGAGCAGTTCTTC. Protein sequence: CAWSVYRDNEQFF.

The rearrangement joins TRBV11-3 to TRBJ1-1; D perhaps matches TRBD1 (6 bases). CDR1 is SGHNT, CDR2 YENEEA, per germline. The germline V and J ends were trimmed by 5 bases and 5 bases, with 15 bases remaining between them. This CDR3 spans 14 amino acids. The CDR3 is CASSLRGGSTEAFF. CDR3 bases: TGTGCCAGCAGCCTTCGAGGGGGATCTACTGAAGCTTTCTTT.